This T cell receptor (beta chain) stems from a study of T cell responses to AZD1222 COVID-19 vaccine. Study information: Recipients boosted at about 4 weeks or about 12 weeks are pooled.

Deletions cut 7 bases from V and 1 base from J, with 13 bases between. This CDR3 spans 14 amino acids. Germline V gene lookup returns CDR1 MNHEY and CDR2 SMNVEV (reference sequence). Produced via immunoSEQ multiplex PCR; TCRdb's table is partial and in-frame only. Of approximately 170,000 clones listed, 85% to 90% are singletons. Sequences were derived from peripheral blood, sampled on day 0 of AZD1222 vaccination. The source is an adult in good health. V usage is TRBV27 and J usage is TRBJ1-1; the D gene is possibly TRBD1 (5 bases). CDR3 coding DNA: TGTGCCAGCAACGCCCGCGGGGCGAACACTGAAGCTTTCTTT. Its protein is CASNARGANTEAFF.